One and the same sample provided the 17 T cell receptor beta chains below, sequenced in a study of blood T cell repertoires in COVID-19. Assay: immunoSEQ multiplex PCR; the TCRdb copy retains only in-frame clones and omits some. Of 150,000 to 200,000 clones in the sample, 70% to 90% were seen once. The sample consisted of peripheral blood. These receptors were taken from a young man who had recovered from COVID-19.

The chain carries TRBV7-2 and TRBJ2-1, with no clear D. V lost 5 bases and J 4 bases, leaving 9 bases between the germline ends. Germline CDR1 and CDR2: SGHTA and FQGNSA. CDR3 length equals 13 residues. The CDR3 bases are TGTGCCAGCAGCAGGAGAGATTACAATGAGCAGTTCTTC. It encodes CASSRRDYNEQFF.

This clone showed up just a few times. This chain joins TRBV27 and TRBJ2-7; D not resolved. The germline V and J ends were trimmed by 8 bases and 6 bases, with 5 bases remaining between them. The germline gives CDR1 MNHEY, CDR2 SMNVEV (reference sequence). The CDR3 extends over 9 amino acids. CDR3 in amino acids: CASGPEQYF. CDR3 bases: TGTGCCAGCGGCCCCGAGCAGTACTTC.

CDR3 nucleotide sequence: TGTGCCAGCAGTTTACCTCTGCGGGAGAAGTACAATGAGCAGTTCTTC. Its protein product is CASSLPLREKYNEQFF. V gene TRBV28 combines with J gene TRBJ2-1; TRBD2 matches 7 bases. The V segment lost 2 bases and the J segment 4 bases; nucleotides outside the gene matches: 8. The V gene's germline CDR1 is MDHEN and CDR2 SYDVKM. This CDR3 comprises 16 residues.

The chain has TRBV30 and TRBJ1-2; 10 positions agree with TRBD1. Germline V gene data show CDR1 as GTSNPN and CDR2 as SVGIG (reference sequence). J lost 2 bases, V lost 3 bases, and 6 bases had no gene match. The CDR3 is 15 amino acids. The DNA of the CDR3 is TGTGCCTGGAGCCAAGACAGGGGGCGGAACTATGGCTACACCTTC. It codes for CAWSQDRGRNYGYTF.

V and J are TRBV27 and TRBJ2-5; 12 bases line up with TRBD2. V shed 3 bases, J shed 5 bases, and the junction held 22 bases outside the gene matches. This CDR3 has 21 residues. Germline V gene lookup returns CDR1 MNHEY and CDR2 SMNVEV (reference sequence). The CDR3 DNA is TGTGCCAGCAGTTTGAGAGGACTAGCGGGATATCCTAGGGCGGGGGGGGAGACCCAGTACTTC. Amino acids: CASSLRGLAGYPRAGGETQYF.

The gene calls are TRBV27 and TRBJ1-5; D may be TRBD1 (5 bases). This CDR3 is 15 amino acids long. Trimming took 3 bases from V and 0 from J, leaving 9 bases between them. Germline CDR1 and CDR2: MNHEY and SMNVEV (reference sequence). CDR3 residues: CASSLGQTSNQPQHF. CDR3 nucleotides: TGTGCCAGCAGTTTGGGGCAGACTAGCAATCAGCCCCAGCATTTT.

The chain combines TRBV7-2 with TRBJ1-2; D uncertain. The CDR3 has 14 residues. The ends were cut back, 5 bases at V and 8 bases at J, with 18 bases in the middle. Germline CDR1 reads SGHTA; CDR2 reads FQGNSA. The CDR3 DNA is TGTGCCAGCAGCCTCCAAAACTTTCCGGGGGGCTACACCTTC. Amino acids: CASSLQNFPGGYTF.

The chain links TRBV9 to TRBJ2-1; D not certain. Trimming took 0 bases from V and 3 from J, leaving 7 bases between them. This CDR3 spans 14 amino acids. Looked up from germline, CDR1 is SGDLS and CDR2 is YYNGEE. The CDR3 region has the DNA TGTGCCAGCAGCGTAGCTCTGAGCTACAATGAGCAGTTCTTC. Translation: CASSVALSYNEQFF.

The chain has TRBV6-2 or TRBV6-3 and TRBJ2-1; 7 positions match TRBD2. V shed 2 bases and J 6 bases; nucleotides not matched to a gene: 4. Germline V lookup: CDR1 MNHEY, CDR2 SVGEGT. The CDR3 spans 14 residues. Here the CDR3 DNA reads TGTGCCAGCAGTTACGGCGGGAGCCCCAATGAGCAGTTCTTC. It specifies CASSYGGSPNEQFF.

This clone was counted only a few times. CDR3 in DNA: TGTGCCAGCAGCTTAAATAGCCAGATCTCTGGAAACACCATATATTTT. The encoded protein is CASSLNSQISGNTIYF. The chain uses TRBV7-3 and TRBJ1-3; unclear D gene. Trimming removed 1 base at V and 0 bases at J, with 10 bases between. The germline V gene encodes CDR1 SGHTA and CDR2 FQGTGA. This CDR3 region has 16 residues. Together with reference TRBV7-3 and TRBJ1-3, the CDR3 gives the full variable domain: GAGVSQTPSNKVTEKGKYVELRCDPISGHTALYWYRQSLGQGPEFLIYFQGTGAADDSGLPNDRFFAVRPEGSVSTLKIQRTERGDSAVYLCASSLNSQISGNTIYFGEGSWLTVV.

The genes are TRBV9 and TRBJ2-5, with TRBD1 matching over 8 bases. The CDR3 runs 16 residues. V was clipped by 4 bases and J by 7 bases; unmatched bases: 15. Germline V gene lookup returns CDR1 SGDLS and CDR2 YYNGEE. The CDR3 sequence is CASSPRADRASGTQYF. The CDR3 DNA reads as TGTGCCAGCAGCCCTCGGGCGGACAGGGCATCGGGGACCCAGTACTTC. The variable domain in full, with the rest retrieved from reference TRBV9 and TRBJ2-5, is DSGVTQTPKHLITATGQRVTLRCSPRSGDLSVYWYQQSLDQGLQFLIQYYNGEERAKGNILERFSAQQFPDLHSELNLSSLELGDSALYFCASSPRADRASGTQYFGPGTRLLVL.

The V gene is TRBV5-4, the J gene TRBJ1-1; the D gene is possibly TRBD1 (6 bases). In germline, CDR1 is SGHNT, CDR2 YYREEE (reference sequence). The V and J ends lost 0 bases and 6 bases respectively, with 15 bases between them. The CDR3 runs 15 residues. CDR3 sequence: CASSLDPTGFSEAFF. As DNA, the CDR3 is TGTGCCAGCAGCTTGGACCCTACAGGGTTTTCTGAAGCTTTCTTT. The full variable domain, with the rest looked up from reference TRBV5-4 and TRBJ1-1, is ETGVTQSPTHLIKTRGQQVTLRCSSQSGHNTVSWYQQALGQGPQFIFQYYREEENGRGNFPPRFSGLQFPNYSSELNVNALELDDSALYLCASSLDPTGFSEAFFGQGTRLTVV.

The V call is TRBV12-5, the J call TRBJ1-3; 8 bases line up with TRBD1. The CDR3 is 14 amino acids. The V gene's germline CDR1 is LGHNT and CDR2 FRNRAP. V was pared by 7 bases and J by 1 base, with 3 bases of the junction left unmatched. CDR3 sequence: CASAQGASGNTIYF. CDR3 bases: TGTGCTAGTGCCCAGGGGGCTTCTGGAAACACCATATATTTT.

The CDR3 loop reads CASSYTSGRGTGELFF. The CDR3 nucleotides read TGTGCCAGCAGTTATACTAGCGGGAGGGGTACCGGGGAGCTGTTTTTT. This chain links TRBV2 with TRBJ2-2; 13 bases align to TRBD2. The germline CDR1 and CDR2 sequences are SNHLY and FYNNEI. Trimming took 5 bases from V and 5 from J; bases not matched to a gene: 5. The length of the CDR3 is 16 residues.

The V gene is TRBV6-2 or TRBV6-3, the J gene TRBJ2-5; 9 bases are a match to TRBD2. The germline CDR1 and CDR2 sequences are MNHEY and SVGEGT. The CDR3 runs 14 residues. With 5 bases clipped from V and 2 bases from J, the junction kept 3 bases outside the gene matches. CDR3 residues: CASSEAGGQETQYF. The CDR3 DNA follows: TGTGCCAGCAGTGAGGCGGGAGGGCAAGAGACCCAGTACTTC.

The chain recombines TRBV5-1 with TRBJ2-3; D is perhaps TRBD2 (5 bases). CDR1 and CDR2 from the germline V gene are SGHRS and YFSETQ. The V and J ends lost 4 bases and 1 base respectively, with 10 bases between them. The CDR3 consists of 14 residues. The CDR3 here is CASSDTGGTDTQYF. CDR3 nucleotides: TGCGCCAGCAGCGATACCGGGGGCACAGATACGCAGTATTTT.

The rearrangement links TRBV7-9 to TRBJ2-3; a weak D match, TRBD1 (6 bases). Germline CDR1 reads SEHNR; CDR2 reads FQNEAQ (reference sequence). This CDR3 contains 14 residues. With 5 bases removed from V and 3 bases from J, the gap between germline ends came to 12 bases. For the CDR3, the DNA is TGTGCCAGCAGCCGCAGGGGTTGGACAGATACGCAGTATTTT. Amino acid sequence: CASSRRGWTDTQYF.